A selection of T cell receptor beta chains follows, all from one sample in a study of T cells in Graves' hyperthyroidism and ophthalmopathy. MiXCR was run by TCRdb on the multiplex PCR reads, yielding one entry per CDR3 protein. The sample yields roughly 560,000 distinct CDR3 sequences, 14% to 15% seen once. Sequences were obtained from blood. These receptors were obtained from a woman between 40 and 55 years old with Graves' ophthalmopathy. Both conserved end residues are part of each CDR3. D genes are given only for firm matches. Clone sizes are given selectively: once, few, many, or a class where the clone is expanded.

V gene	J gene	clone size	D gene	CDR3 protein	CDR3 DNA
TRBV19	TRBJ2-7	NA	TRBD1	CASSMGQETYEQYF	TGTGCCAGTAGTATGGGACAGGAAACCTACGAGCAGTACTTC
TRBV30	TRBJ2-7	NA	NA	CAWSGQRPLPYEQYF	TGTGCCTGGAGTGGTCAGCGGCCCCTACCCTACGAGCAGTACTTC
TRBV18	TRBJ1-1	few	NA	CASSPPRTVPEAFF	TGTGCCAGCTCACCACCGAGGACAGTTCCTGAAGCTTTCTTT
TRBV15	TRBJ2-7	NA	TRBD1	CATSIGQGVGEQYF	TGTGCCACCAGCATTGGACAGGGGGTCGGCGAGCAGTACTTC
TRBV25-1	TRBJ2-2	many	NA	CASRRQGGRGELFF	TGTGCCAGCAGAAGACAGGGAGGTCGCGGGGAGCTGTTTTTT
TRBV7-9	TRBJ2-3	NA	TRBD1	CASNARGQSTDTQYF	TGTGCCAGCAACGCCAGGGGGCAGAGCACAGATACGCAGTATTTT
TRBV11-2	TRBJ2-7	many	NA	CASSLVSRVRTYEQYF	TGTGCCAGCAGCTTAGTTAGCCGGGTCCGAACCTACGAGCAGTACTTC
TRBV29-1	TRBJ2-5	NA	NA	CSVGFGETQYF	TGCAGCGTTGGGTTCGGGGAGACCCAGTACTTC
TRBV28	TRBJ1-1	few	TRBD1	CASSHTSGQGAFF	TGTGCCAGCAGCCATACTTCGGGACAGGGGGCTTTCTTT
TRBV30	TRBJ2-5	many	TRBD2	CAWSWGGGPPQETQYF	TGTGCCTGGAGTTGGGGGGGAGGGCCTCCTCAAGAGACCCAGTACTTC